Listed here is a single T cell receptor (beta chain). Its specificity is unknown. This sample is drawn from a study of shared clonotypes between healthy human individuals. Naive CD8 cells lacked CD45RO and underwent positive selection for CCR7, leaving out terminally differentiated effector memory CD45RA+ cells. The CDR3 consists of 17 residues. V was pared by 2 bases and J by 2 bases, with 7 bases of the junction left unmatched. Germline V gene data show CDR1 as MDHEN and CDR2 as SYDVKM. TCRdb's copy holds only in-frame clones and misses some; the assay was immunoSEQ multiplex PCR. The sample comprises some 2.1 million clones, approximately 94% of which are singletons, and 0.85% to 1.3% rests with the top ten. General observations from the study: A handful of donors had around 5.5% of their naive CD4 clonotypes in common.

This TCR derives from a man aged 18 to 29 in good health. The sample comprised naive CD8+ T cells sorted from blood. The chain uses TRBV28 and TRBJ2-1; the match to TRBD1 covers 9 bases. The CDR3 DNA reads TGTGCCAGCAGTTTAGAGGCGGGACAGGGACCCTACAATGAGCAGTTCTTC. This gives the protein CASSLEAGQGPYNEQFF.